These 26 T cell receptor beta chains originate from one sample sequenced in a study of blood T cell repertoires in COVID-19. Profiled with immunoSEQ multiplex PCR; TCRdb holds only in-frame clones, not every one. The profile covers a few hundred thousand clones, with around 90% appearing a single time and approximately 2.2% taken by the ten largest. The sample comprised peripheral blood. Source of these receptors: a man aged 50 to 60 with acute or convalescent COVID-19.

J is TRBJ2-2 and V is TRBV27; the D gene is possibly TRBD1 (5 bases). Germline V gene lookup returns CDR1 MNHEY and CDR2 SMNVEV (reference sequence). Trimming removed 7 bases at V and 2 bases at J, with 11 bases between. The CDR3 covers 14 residues. CDR3 nucleotides: TGTGCCAGCAACCCCAGGGTTAACACCGGGGAGCTGTTTTTT. The encoded protein is CASNPRVNTGELFF.

The sample holds one count of this clone. The V and J genes are TRBV18 and TRBJ2-5, with 9 bases identical to TRBD1. The CDR3 loop spans 13 amino acids. The V segment lost 5 bases and the J segment 3 bases; nucleotides outside the gene matches: 1. Germline CDR1 is KGHSH and CDR2 is LQKENI. The chain's CDR3 is CASSGTGKETQYF. The CDR3 DNA sequence: TGTGCCAGCTCAGGGACAGGGAAAGAGACCCAGTACTTC.

This clone has only one observation. DNA of the CDR3: TGTGCCAGCAGAACCAGGGCTAGCGGGGCCAATGAGCAGTTCTTC. It encodes CASRTRASGANEQFF. This chain links TRBV2 with TRBJ2-1; 9 nucleotides match TRBD2. Germline trimming cut 6 bases from V and 6 bases from J; bases unmatched to any gene: 9. The CDR3 extends over 15 amino acids. From germline, CDR1 is SNHLY and CDR2 FYNNEI.

The rearrangement links TRBV5-6 to TRBJ2-2; 8 nucleotides match TRBD1. The germline gives CDR1 SGHDT, CDR2 YYEEEE. J lost 1 base, V lost 3 bases, and 5 bases had no gene match. CDR3 size: 16 residues. CDR3 coding DNA: TGTGCCAGCAGCTCGAGAGGGACAGGGAACACCGGGGAGCTGTTTTTT. Its protein product is CASSSRGTGNTGELFF.

The V call is TRBV11-2, the J call TRBJ1-2; 7 bases map to TRBD1. Germline-derived CDR1 and CDR2 are SGHAT and FQNNGV. V shed 4 bases, J shed 5 bases, and the junction held 19 bases outside the gene matches. The CDR3 spans 18 residues. CDR3: CASSSFLAPETGWYGYTF. CDR3 nucleotide sequence: TGTGCCAGCAGCTCCTTTCTAGCCCCCGAGACAGGGTGGTATGGCTACACCTTC. Drawing the rest from reference TRBV11-2 and TRBJ1-2, the complete variable domain is EAGVAQSPRYKIIEKRQSVAFWCNPISGHATLYWYQQILGQGPKLLIQFQNNGVVDDSQLPKDRFSAERLKGVDSTLKIQPAKLEDSAVYLCASSSFLAPETGWYGYTFGSGTRLTVV.

The chain joins TRBV5-1 to TRBJ2-5, with 10 bases identical to TRBD1. Germline V CDR1 and CDR2: SGHRS, YFSETQ. J was trimmed by 3 bases and V by 4 bases; bases with no gene match: 9. This CDR3 region has 16 residues. CDR3 residues: CASSPGQGTVKETQYF. Written as DNA, the CDR3 is TGCGCCAGCAGCCCGGGACAGGGGACGGTTAAAGAGACCCAGTACTTC.

The chain joins TRBV19 to TRBJ1-6, with a tentative D call TRBD1 (6 bases). There are 15 residues in the CDR3. Germline V CDR1 and CDR2: LNHDA, SQIVND (reference sequence). V lost 7 bases, J lost 7 bases, and 17 bases lay in between. The CDR3 is CASTPNRVDNSPLHF. In DNA form, the CDR3 reads TGTGCCAGTACCCCGAACAGGGTGGACAATTCACCCCTCCACTTT.

The table lists this clone with a few counts. This chain links TRBV6-2 or TRBV6-3 with TRBJ1-2, with 8 bases fitting TRBD1. The CDR3 is 13 amino acids. Losses at the gene ends were 4 bases for V and 7 bases for J; bases not matched to a gene: 5. The germline CDR1 and CDR2 sequences are MNHEY and SVGEGT. The CDR3 DNA reads TGTGCCAGCAGTTTCAGGGGGCAATTTGGCTACACCTTC. As protein: CASSFRGQFGYTF.

This clone was counted between two and nine times. The rearrangement joins TRBV7-9 to TRBJ2-4; weak D call: TRBD1 (5 bases). The ends were cut back, 5 bases at V and 2 bases at J, with 10 bases in the middle. Germline V lookup: CDR1 SEHNR, CDR2 FQNEAQ (reference sequence). The CDR3 length is 14 residues. The DNA for the CDR3 is TGTGCCAGCAGCCCCTCAGGGACCAAAAACATTCAGTACTTC. Residues: CASSPSGTKNIQYF.

The rearrangement uses TRBV7-6 and TRBJ1-4, with 9 bases aligning to TRBD1. The CDR3 has 17 residues. The V and J ends lost 3 bases and 8 bases, in that order; junction bases with no gene match: 13. CDR1 SGHVS and CDR2 FNYEAQ come from the germline V gene. CDR3 nucleotides: TGTGCCAGCAGCTTCCGACAGGGGGTAACTAATTGGGAAAAACTGTTTTTT. Protein: CASSFRQGVTNWEKLFF.

The gene calls are TRBV14 and TRBJ2-2; maybe TRBD1 (5 bases). The CDR3 length is 12 residues. Per the germline V gene, CDR1 is SGHDN and CDR2 is FVKESK. Trimming removed 6 bases from V and 7 bases from J, with 9 bases in between. The CDR3 nucleotides read TGTGCCAGCAGTCCTCAGGGCGGGGAGCTGTTTTTT. It specifies CASSPQGGELFF.

On this clone: This CDR3 is also generated by other DNA sequences in the sample. V gene TRBV5-1 combines with J gene TRBJ2-2, with D unclear. The CDR3 length is 12 residues. Trimming left V 0 bases short and J 6 bases short, with 3 bases between. In germline, CDR1 is SGHRS, CDR2 YFSETQ. DNA of the CDR3: TGCGCCAGCAGCTTGGTATCCGGGGAGCTGTTTTTT. It encodes CASSLVSGELFF.

The chain uses TRBV29-1 and TRBJ1-2; D is perhaps TRBD1 (6 bases). CDR1 is SQVTM and CDR2 is ANQGSEA in the germline V gene. The CDR3 sequence is 13 residues long. V was shortened by 5 bases and J by 8 bases, with 18 bases between the two germline ends. In nucleotides, the CDR3 is TGCAGCGTTAGCAGGGGCCCCGAGGGGGGCTACACCTTC. Its protein product is CSVSRGPEGGYTF.

The V and J genes are TRBV19 and TRBJ2-5, with D perhaps TRBD1 (6 bases). Trimming cost V 2 bases and J 5 bases, with 12 bases left between them. CDR1 and CDR2 from the germline V gene are LNHDA and SQIVND (reference sequence). The CDR3 is 14 residues long. CDR3 nucleotides: TGTGCCAGTAGTATATCGGACAGACTGGAGACCCAGTACTTC. Encoded protein: CASSISDRLETQYF.

This clone was seen only once. The genes are TRBV2 and TRBJ1-1; D is unclear. The germline gives CDR1 SNHLY, CDR2 FYNNEI. Trimming stripped 4 bases from V and 5 bases from J, with 11 bases between. CDR3 size: 13 residues. The chain's CDR3 is CASSAVGFTEAFF. The CDR3 coding sequence is TGTGCCAGCAGTGCTGTCGGGTTTACTGAAGCTTTCTTT.

The V gene is TRBV9, the J gene TRBJ2-1, with TRBD1 identical over 8 bases. With V trimmed by 3 bases and J by 10 bases, 18 bases remained unmatched. This CDR3 spans 17 amino acids. Germline V CDR1 and CDR2: SGDLS, YYNGEE. The CDR3 DNA is TGTGCCAGCAGCGCGCAAACCGGGACAGGTCCCACGGGGGAGCAGTTCTTC. Amino acid sequence: CASSAQTGTGPTGEQFF. The full variable domain, with the rest looked up from reference TRBV9 and TRBJ2-1, is DSGVTQTPKHLITATGQRVTLRCSPRSGDLSVYWYQQSLDQGLQFLIQYYNGEERAKGNILERFSAQQFPDLHSELNLSSLELGDSALYFCASSAQTGTGPTGEQFFGPGTRLTVL.

The V call is TRBV3-1 (or the pseudogene TRBV3-2), the J call TRBJ2-7; D call uncertain. CDR1 and CDR2 from the germline V gene are LGHDT and YNNKEL (reference sequence). The CDR3 totals 15 residues. The V gene lost 4 bases and the J gene lost 0 bases, with 13 bases spanning the gap. The CDR3 DNA reads as TGTGCCAGCAGCCTTGACACCGGCCGCTCCTACGAGCAGTACTTC. As protein: CASSLDTGRSYEQYF.

The chain links TRBV19 to TRBJ2-7; the D is unclear. Germline V gene sequence: CDR1 LNHDA, CDR2 SQIVND (reference sequence). The CDR3 length is 17 residues. V was clipped by 1 base and J by 0 bases, with 16 bases between them. CDR3 residues: CASSIGGRINLSYEQYF. CDR3 nucleotides: TGTGCCAGTAGTATAGGAGGTCGGATTAACCTCTCCTACGAGCAGTACTTC.

The chain carries TRBV6-5 and TRBJ1-1; 7 bases line up with TRBD1. In germline, CDR1 is MNHEY, CDR2 SVGAGI. The ends lost 7 bases at V and 4 bases at J; junction bases unmatched: 6. This CDR3 comprises 13 residues. The CDR3 DNA follows: TGTGCCAGCAATAGACAGGGTAGCACTGAAGCTTTCTTT. Amino acids: CASNRQGSTEAFF.

This rearrangement joins TRBV6-5 to TRBJ2-7; D remains unclear. Germline CDR1 is MNHEY and CDR2 is SVGAGI. The CDR3 is made up of 13 amino acids. V was shortened by 3 bases and J by 7 bases, with 13 bases between the two germline ends. CDR3 nucleotide sequence: TGTGCCAGCAGTTATCATACGCACCGGGAGCAGTACTTC. It encodes CASSYHTHREQYF.

This rearrangement joins TRBV5-1 to TRBJ1-5; D is uncertain. The germline V gene has CDR1 SGHRS and CDR2 YFSETQ. The CDR3 spans 15 residues. Trimming removed 1 base at V and 2 bases at J, with 10 bases between. CDR3 DNA sequence: TGCGCCAGCAGCTTGACCCCCTCGGGCAATCAGCCCCAGCATTTT. Translation: CASSLTPSGNQPQHF.

The genes are TRBV18 and TRBJ1-2; no clear D. Trimming stripped 0 bases from V and 4 bases from J, with 9 bases between. This CDR3 contains 14 residues. Germline V gene sequence: CDR1 KGHSH, CDR2 LQKENI. The CDR3 is CASSPPSGTYGYTF. The CDR3 DNA reads TGTGCCAGCTCACCACCGAGCGGTACCTATGGCTACACCTTC.

The chain has TRBV3-1 (or the pseudogene TRBV3-2) and TRBJ1-5; no firm D call. Between the trimmed V and J ends, which lost 5 bases and 6 bases, there was a span of 8 bases. Germline CDR1 and CDR2: LGHDT and YNNKEL (reference sequence). The CDR3 has 12 residues. The DNA of the CDR3 is TGTGCCAGCAGCGCTGCGGGTCAGCCCCAGCATTTT. It encodes CASSAAGQPQHF.

The J gene is TRBJ2-1, the V gene TRBV5-5; D might be TRBD1 (5 bases). Germline V gives CDR1 SGHKS, CDR2 YYEKEE (reference sequence). CDR3 length equals 15 residues. The germline V and J ends were trimmed by 6 bases and 5 bases, with 18 bases remaining between them. The CDR3 spells CASTPTANPDNEQFF. CDR3 DNA: TGTGCCAGCACCCCGACAGCAAACCCCGACAATGAGCAGTTCTTC.

This clone appeared a single time. The chain links TRBV10-1 to TRBJ2-7; D perhaps matches TRBD1 (6 bases). This CDR3 spans 14 amino acids. V was clipped by 5 bases and J by 12 bases, with 23 bases between them. Germline V gene sequence: CDR1 WNHNN, CDR2 SYGVQD (reference sequence). The CDR3 loop reads CASSPRDTSMHVYF. The CDR3 bases are TGCGCCAGCAGTCCCCGGGACACATCAATGCACGTGTACTTC.

The chain uses TRBV19 and TRBJ1-5; D uncertain. Germline V lookup: CDR1 LNHDA, CDR2 SQIVND (reference sequence). The CDR3 consists of 15 residues. V shed 1 base and J shed 6 bases, with 13 bases lying between them. The DNA for the CDR3 is TGTGCCAGTAGTATAGGGAGAGGAGGCTTTCAGCCCCAGCATTTT. Translated: CASSIGRGGFQPQHF. Full variable domain (outside the CDR3, taken from reference TRBV19 and TRBJ1-5): DGGITQSPKYLFRKEGQNVTLSCEQNLNHDAMYWYRQDPGQGLRLIYYSQIVNDFQKGDIAEGYSVSREKKESFPLTVTSAQKNPTAFYLCASSIGRGGFQPQHFGDGTRLSIL.